A selection of T cell receptor beta chains follows, all from one sample in a study of T cells in tuberculosis. The protocol was immunoSEQ multiplex PCR, while the TCRdb copy is restricted to in-frame clones and leaves out a portion. Among 37,000 or so clones, 90% to 95% were seen once, and the ten largest hold around an eighth. Sequenced sample: PBMCs. The receptors here all came from a donor between 10 and 35 years old with latent tuberculosis or without tuberculosis infection. Some clones in this sample may be carry-over from other donors' samples. Both conserved end residues are trimmed from each CDR3. Each record gives: V gene, CDR3 protein.

v_gene: TRBV18; CDR3aa: ASSPTGGSGANVLT
v_gene: TRBV6-5; CDR3aa: ASSYSRLAASYEQY
v_gene: TRBV11-2; CDR3aa: ASSPPTTGTARNGELF
v_gene: TRBV7-2; CDR3aa: ASSLPTGVGTEAF
v_gene: TRBV28; CDR3aa: ASSSLRDVSGELF
v_gene: TRBV5-1; CDR3aa: ASSFSPQGGNYGYT
v_gene: TRBV19; CDR3aa: ASSIDNWTEAF
v_gene: TRBV7-2; CDR3aa: ASSWTGGAAEAF
v_gene: TRBV15; CDR3aa: ATSRERAGGRFQPQH
v_gene: TRBV7-8; CDR3aa: ASSLAQGSNYGYT
v_gene: TRBV4-1; CDR3aa: ASSLGTGKETQY
v_gene: TRBV7-7; CDR3aa: ASSLAVPGRIQY
v_gene: TRBV5-1; CDR3aa: ASSLGQSSYNEQF
v_gene: TRBV2; CDR3aa: ASGGQGVTHYGYT
v_gene: TRBV4-3; CDR3aa: ASSQEPSGGYNEQF
v_gene: TRBV6-4; CDR3aa: ASSQTGNTEAF
v_gene: TRBV10-3; CDR3aa: AIRPSTGGHGYT
v_gene: TRBV4-3; CDR3aa: ASSHRGGARVVPGELF
v_gene: TRBV30; CDR3aa: AWRVGHYTGELF
v_gene: TRBV7-2; CDR3aa: ASSSVDSNQPQH
v_gene: TRBV19; CDR3aa: ASSSGQGYAQY
v_gene: TRBV14; CDR3aa: ASSPRTGGDFPDTQY
v_gene: TRBV18; CDR3aa: ASSPSDRGRVETQY
v_gene: TRBV6-6; CDR3aa: ATQRGGDTQY
v_gene: TRBV5-1; CDR3aa: ASSLVSSGGPTDTQY
v_gene: TRBV7-2; CDR3aa: ASSSQGLAGELF
v_gene: TRBV4-3; CDR3aa: ASSQRVSSYNSPLH
v_gene: TRBV4-1; CDR3aa: ASSPGQGPEAGYT
v_gene: TRBV19; CDR3aa: ASSQNSYNEQF
v_gene: TRBV9; CDR3aa: ASSVGQGYSPLH